The entry below describes one TCR beta chain. Its antigen is unknown. Reverse transcription of roughly 0.5 to 1 ug RNA was carried out with random hexamers. A multiplex approach, immunoSEQ multiplex PCR, amplified TCR beta CDR3 across 54 Vbeta and 13 Jbeta. Each CDR3 protein is one row after TCRdb ran MiXCR on the immunoSEQ multiplex PCR reads. Found here are a few hundred thousand distinct CDR3 sequences, roughly 93% of them singletons; the top ten hold about 0.071%. The trim removed 3 bases at V and 9 bases at J, leaving 4 bases unmatched. The CDR3 is 12 amino acids. These data come from a study of CD8 T cells in Susac syndrome. Points from the study as a whole: It was acknowledged in the study that the number of individuals who were included in its TCR sequencing and HLA analysis was relatively small.

The sample comprised CD4+ T cells from PBMCs. The chain joins TRBV12-3 or TRBV12-4 to TRBJ2-5, with 7 bases matching TRBD2. The receptor comes from a human donor with multiple sclerosis. CDR3 sequence: CASSLAGAPQYF. The DNA for the CDR3 is TGTGCCAGCAGTTTGGCGGGAGCCCCCCAGTACTTC.